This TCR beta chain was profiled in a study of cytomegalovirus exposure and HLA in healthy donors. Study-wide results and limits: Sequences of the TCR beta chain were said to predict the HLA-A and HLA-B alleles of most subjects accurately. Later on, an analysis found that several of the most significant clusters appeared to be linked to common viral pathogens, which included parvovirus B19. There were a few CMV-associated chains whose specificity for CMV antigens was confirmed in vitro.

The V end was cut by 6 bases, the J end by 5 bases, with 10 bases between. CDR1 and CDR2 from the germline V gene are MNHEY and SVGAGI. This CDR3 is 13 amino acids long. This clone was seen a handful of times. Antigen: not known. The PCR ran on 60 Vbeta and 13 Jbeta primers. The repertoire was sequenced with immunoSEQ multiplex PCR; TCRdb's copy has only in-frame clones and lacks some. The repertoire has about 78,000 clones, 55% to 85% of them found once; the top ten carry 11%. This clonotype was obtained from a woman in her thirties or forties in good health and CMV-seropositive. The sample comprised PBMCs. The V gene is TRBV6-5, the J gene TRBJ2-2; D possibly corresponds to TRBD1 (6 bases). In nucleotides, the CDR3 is TGTGCCAGCAGGTGGGGGCGGACCGGGGAGCTGTTTTTT. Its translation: CASRWGRTGELFF.